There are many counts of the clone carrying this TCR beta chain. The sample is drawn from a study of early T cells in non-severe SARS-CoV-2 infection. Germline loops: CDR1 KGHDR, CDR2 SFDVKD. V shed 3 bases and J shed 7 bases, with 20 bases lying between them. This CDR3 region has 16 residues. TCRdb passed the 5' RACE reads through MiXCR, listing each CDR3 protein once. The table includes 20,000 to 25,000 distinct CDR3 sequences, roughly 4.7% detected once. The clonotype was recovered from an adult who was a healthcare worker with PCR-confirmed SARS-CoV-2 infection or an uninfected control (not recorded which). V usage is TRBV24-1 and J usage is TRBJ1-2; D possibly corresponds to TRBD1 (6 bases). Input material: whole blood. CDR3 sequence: CATSDPNQGGSLGYTF. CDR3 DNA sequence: TGTGCCACCAGTGATCCCAACCAAGGGGGAAGTCTTGGCTACACCTTC.